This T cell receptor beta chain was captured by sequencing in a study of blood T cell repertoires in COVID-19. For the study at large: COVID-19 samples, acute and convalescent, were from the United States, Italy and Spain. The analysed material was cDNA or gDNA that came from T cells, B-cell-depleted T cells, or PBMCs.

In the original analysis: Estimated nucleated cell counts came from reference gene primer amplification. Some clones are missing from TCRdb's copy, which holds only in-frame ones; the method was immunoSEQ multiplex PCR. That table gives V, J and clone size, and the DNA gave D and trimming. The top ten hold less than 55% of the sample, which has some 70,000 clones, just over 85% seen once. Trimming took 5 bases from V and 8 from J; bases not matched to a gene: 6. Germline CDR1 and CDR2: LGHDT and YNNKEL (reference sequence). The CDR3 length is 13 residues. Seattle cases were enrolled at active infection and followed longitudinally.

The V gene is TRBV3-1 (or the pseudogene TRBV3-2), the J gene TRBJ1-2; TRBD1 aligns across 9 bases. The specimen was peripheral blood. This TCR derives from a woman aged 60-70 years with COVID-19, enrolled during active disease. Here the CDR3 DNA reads TGTGCCAGCAGCAAGGGACAGGGTGGCGGCTACACCTTC. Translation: CASSKGQGGGYTF.